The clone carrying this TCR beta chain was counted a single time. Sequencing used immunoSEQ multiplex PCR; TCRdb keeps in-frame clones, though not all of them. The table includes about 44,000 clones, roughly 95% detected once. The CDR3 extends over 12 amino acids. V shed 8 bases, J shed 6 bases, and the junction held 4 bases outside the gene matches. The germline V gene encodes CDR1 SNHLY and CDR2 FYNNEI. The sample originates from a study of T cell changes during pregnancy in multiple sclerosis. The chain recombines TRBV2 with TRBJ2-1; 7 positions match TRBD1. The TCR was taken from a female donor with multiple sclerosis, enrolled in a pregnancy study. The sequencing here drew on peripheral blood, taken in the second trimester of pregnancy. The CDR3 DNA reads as TGTGCCAGCCTTACAGGGGTCAATGAGCAGTTCTTC. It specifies CASLTGVNEQFF. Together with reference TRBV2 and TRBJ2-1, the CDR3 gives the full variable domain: EPEVTQTPSHQVTQMGQEVILRCVPISNHLYFYWYRQILGQKVEFLVSFYNNEISEKSEIFDDQFSVERPDGSNFTLKIRSTKLEDSAMYFCASLTGVNEQFFGPGTRLTVL.